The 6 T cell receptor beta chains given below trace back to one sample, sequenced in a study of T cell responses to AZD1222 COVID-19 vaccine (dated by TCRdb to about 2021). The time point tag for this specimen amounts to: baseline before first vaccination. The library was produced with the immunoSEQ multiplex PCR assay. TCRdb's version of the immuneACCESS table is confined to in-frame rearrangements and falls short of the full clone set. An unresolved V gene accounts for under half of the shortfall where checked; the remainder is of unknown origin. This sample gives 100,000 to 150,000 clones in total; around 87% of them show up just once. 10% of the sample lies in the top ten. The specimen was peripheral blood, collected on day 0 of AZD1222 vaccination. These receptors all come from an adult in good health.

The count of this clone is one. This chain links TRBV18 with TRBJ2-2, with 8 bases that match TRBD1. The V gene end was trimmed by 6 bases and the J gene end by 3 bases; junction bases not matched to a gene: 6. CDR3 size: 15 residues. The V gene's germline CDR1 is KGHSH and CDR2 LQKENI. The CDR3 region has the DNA TGTGCCAGCTCTACGGACAGGGAGGACACCGGGGAGCTGTTTTTT. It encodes CASSTDREDTGELFF.

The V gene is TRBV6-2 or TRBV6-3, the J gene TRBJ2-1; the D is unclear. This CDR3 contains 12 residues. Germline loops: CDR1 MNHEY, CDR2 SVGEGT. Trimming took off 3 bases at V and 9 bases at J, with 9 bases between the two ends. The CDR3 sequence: CASSYSLSEQFF. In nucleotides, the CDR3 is TGTGCCAGCAGTTATAGTTTGAGTGAGCAGTTCTTC.

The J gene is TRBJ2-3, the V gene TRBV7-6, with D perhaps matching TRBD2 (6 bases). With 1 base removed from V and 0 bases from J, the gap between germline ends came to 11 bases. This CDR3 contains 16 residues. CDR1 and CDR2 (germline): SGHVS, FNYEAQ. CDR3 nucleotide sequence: TGTGCCAGCAGCTTAGGAGCGGGTGCTAGCACAGATACGCAGTATTTT. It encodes CASSLGAGASTDTQYF.

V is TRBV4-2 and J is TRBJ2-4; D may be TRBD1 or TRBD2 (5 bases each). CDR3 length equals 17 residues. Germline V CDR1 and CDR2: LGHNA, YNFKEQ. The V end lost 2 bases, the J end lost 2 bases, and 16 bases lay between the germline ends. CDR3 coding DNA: TGTGCCAGCAGCCAAAGTGTCGGCGAGGGGACCAAAAACATTCAGTACTTC. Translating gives CASSQSVGEGTKNIQYF.

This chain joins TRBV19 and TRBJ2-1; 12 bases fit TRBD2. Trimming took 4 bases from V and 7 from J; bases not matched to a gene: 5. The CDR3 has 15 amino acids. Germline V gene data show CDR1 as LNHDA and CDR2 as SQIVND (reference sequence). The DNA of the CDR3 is TGTGCCAGTAGTACCGGGACTAGCGGGTTTAATGAGCAGTTCTTC. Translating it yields CASSTGTSGFNEQFF.

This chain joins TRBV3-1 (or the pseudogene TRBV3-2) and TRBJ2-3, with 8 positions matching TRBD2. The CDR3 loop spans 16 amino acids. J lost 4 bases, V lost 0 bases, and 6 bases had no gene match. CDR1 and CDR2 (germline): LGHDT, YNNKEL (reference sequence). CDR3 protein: CASSQESGSRADTQYF. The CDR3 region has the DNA TGTGCCAGCAGCCAAGAGAGCGGGAGCAGGGCAGATACGCAGTATTTT.